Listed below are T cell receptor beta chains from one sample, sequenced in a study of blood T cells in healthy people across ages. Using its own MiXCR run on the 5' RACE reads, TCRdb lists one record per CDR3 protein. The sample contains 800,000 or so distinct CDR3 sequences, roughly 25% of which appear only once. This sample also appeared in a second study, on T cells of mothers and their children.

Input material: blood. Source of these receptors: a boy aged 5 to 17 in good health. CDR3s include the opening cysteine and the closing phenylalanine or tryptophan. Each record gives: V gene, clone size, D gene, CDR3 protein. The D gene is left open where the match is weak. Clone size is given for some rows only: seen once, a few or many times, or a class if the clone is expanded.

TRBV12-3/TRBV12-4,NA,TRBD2,CASSLSGGGPDTQYF
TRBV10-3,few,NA,CATSTGDTNTEAFF
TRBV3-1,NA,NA,CASSQVAGYNEQFF
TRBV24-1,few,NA,CATSDQREKDTQYF
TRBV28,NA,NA,CASSSDSNTGELFF
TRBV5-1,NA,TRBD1,CASRDRGTYGYTF
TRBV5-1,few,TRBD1,CASSLDRGLGEQYF
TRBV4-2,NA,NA,CASSQDTSRLDEQYF
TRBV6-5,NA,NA,CASSKGWQGFDGYTF
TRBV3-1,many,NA,CASSQDEGEQYF
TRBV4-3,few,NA,CASSQDLRGGGTEAFF
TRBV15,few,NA,CATSRGYTEAFF
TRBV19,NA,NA,CASSMMATTYNEQFF
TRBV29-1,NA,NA,CSVQRYGDTEAFF
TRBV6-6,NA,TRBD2,CASINGLAGETQYF
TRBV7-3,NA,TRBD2,CASSFAGGMNTGELFF
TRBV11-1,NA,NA,CASSPINSEAFF
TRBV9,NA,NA,CASSVEIRPVRYGYTF
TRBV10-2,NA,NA,CASSEAGAGDTEAFF
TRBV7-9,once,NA,CASSLDGSSYKEQFF
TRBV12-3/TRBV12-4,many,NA,CASSLRGGEKLFF
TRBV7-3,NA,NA,CASSRIRSGNEQFF
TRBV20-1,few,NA,CSPLEAGRTYNEQFF
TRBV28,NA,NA,CASSLRRTLYGYTF
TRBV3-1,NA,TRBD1,CASSQGTGWDTEAFF
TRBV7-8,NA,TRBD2,CASRIDNGAGDYEQYF
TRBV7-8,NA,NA,CASSLPQARGNEQYF
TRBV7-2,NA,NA,CASSLGAGSPDTQYF
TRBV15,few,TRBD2,CATGGGATGHEQFF
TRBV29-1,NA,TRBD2,CSVETPTSGRSNEQFF
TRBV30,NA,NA,CAWTQGMDTEAFF
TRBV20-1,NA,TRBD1,CSRDRGQETQYF
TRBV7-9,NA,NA,CASSPGAGKMQETQHF
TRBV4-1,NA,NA,CASSPTSGANTEAFF
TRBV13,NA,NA,CAGSALVTGELFF
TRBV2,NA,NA,CASSVDHPQYF
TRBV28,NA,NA,CASRDWNEQFF
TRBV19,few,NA,CASSRDRNEKLLF
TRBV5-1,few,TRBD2,CASSLAAGPNTGELFF
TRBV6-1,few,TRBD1,CASSEVDGTGGREQFF
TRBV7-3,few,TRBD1,CTSSSSSGGGGTEAFF
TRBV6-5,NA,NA,CASSPLGVTIYEQYF
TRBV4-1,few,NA,CASSQVDTYGYTF
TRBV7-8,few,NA,CASIPGAGLSSYEQYF